This entry lists 6 T cell receptor beta chains sequenced from one sample in a study of blood T cells in healthy people across ages. A sample-barcoded 5' primer and a J-beta primer mix were used in a second PCR of roughly 6 to 11 cycles. TCRdb re-derived calls from the 5' RACE reads in MiXCR, one entry per CDR3 protein. This table has 1.2 million to 1.5 million distinct CDR3 sequences, 55% to 75% appearing once. The specimen sequenced was blood. Receptors were obtained from a man in his late teens or twenties in good health.

The V and J genes are TRBV19 and TRBJ1-1; 12 positions agree with TRBD1. The CDR3 covers 16 residues. Germline lookup yields CDR1 LNHDA and CDR2 SQIVND (reference sequence). Germline trimming cut 3 bases from V and 5 bases from J; bases unmatched to any gene: 7. The CDR3 spells CASSIAGQGAGTEAFF. The CDR3 DNA follows: TGTGCCAGTAGTATTGCGGGACAGGGGGCGGGAACTGAAGCTTTCTTT.

The chain employs TRBV18 and TRBJ2-1, with a tentative D call TRBD2 (5 bases). Germline CDR1 KGHSH, CDR2 LQKENI. The CDR3 sequence is 17 residues long. Trimming stripped 3 bases from V and 6 bases from J, with 21 bases between. The CDR3 spells CASSPKQSSFRGNEQFF. In DNA form, the CDR3 reads TGTGCCAGCTCACCTAAGCAGAGCTCCTTCCGGGGCAATGAGCAGTTCTTC.

The rearrangement uses TRBV20-1 and TRBJ1-5; D is undetermined. Per the germline V gene, CDR1 is DFQATT and CDR2 is SNEGSKA (reference sequence). The V gene lost 6 bases and the J gene lost 3 bases, with 12 bases spanning the gap. The CDR3 runs to 13 residues. Here the CDR3 reads CSAKDGNNQPQHF. The CDR3 DNA reads as TGCAGTGCCAAAGACGGCAACAATCAGCCCCAGCATTTT.

The CDR3 protein is CASSSLPERADTQYF. The CDR3 DNA follows: TGTGCCAGCAGCTCCTTACCAGAGAGAGCAGATACGCAGTATTTT. The chain is built from TRBV11-2 and TRBJ2-3; no clear D gene. CDR1 SGHAT and CDR2 FQNNGV come from the germline V gene. V lost 4 bases and J 4 bases, leaving 15 bases between the germline ends. The CDR3 extends over 15 amino acids.

This clonotype occurred a few times. A much larger clone is a single base away; this may be a read error. The chain links TRBV7-9 to TRBJ2-7; D is possibly TRBD1 or TRBD2 (5 bases each). This CDR3 has 18 amino acids. With 4 bases removed from V and 7 bases from J, the gap between germline ends came to 29 bases. Germline V gives CDR1 SEHNR, CDR2 FQNEAQ (reference sequence). As DNA, the CDR3 is TGTGCCAGCAGCTCCTCTCCGGTAGGCAGGGACGAGGACAATGAGCAGTACTTC. Translating it yields CASSSSPVGRDEDNEQYF. The full variable domain, completed using reference TRBV7-9 and TRBJ2-7, is DTGVSQNPRHKITKRGQNVTFRCDPISEHNRLYWYRQTLGQGPEFLTYFQNEAQLEKSRLLSDRFSAERPKGSFSTLEIQRTEQGDSAMYLCASSSSPVGRDEDNEQYFGPGTRLTVT.

In this sample, this clonotype turned up a few times. This chain connects TRBV4-2 to TRBJ1-6; D gene unclear. Trimming stripped 8 bases from V and 9 bases from J, with 11 bases between. This CDR3 region has 12 residues. From germline, CDR1 is LGHNA and CDR2 YNFKEQ. The CDR3 reads CASDREGSPLHF. Here the CDR3 DNA reads TGTGCCAGCGACCGAGAGGGTTCACCCCTCCACTTT.